A single sample gave rise to the 8 T cell receptor beta chains below, sequenced in a study of human T cells and chemical hapten exposure. TCRdb processed the RACE reads anew with MiXCR; each CDR3 protein has one entry. The profile shows tens of thousands of distinct CDR3 sequences, around 7.9% of them singletons. Stated time point: patch test 2, 6 weeks after DPC sensitization. Treatment indicated: therapeutic diphenylcyclopropenone sensitization with weekly scalp DPC. Specimen: whole blood, collected in connection with sensitization to the hapten diphenylcyclopropenone (DPC). The receptors come from a woman aged 50 to 60 with alopecia areata. Some clones in this sample may be carry-over from other donors' samples.

This clonotype turned up a few times. CDR3 protein: CSVPLLGTEAFF. The CDR3 bases are TGCAGCGTGCCCTTACTGGGCACTGAAGCTTTCTTT. J is TRBJ1-1 and V is TRBV29-1; D unclear. This CDR3 region has 12 residues. Germline V gives CDR1 SQVTM, CDR2 ANQGSEA. Trimming took off 6 bases at V and 4 bases at J, with 12 bases between the two ends.

This clonotype was counted many times. The rearrangement joins TRBV27 to TRBJ2-1; 7 bases fit TRBD2. This CDR3 region has 16 residues. J lost 5 bases, V lost 2 bases, and 9 bases had no gene match. Per the germline V gene, CDR1 is MNHEY and CDR2 is SMNVEV (reference sequence). CDR3 in DNA: TGTGCCAGCAGTTTACCTCTCGGCGGGGGTAACAATGAGCAGTTCTTC. Protein product: CASSLPLGGGNNEQFF.

This clonotype has just a few counts. The J gene is TRBJ2-7, the V gene TRBV7-9; D might be TRBD1 (5 bases). Germline V CDR1 and CDR2: SEHNR, FQNEAQ (reference sequence). The CDR3 covers 16 residues. V lost 8 bases to trimming and J lost 0 bases, with 20 bases between them. The chain's CDR3 is CASALGPGLFSYEQYF. CDR3 coding DNA: TGTGCCAGCGCCTTGGGTCCAGGGTTATTCTCCTACGAGCAGTACTTC.

This clonotype showed up just a few times. The V and J genes are TRBV7-9 and TRBJ2-3; the D gene could be TRBD1 or TRBD2 (5 bases each). There are 20 residues in the CDR3. The germline V gene encodes CDR1 SEHNR and CDR2 FQNEAQ (reference sequence). V gave up 5 bases and J gave up 0 bases, with 27 bases separating them. CDR3: CASSKSTGAREKSSTDTQYF. The CDR3 DNA is TGTGCCAGCAGCAAGAGTACCGGCGCCAGGGAGAAATCTAGCACAGATACGCAGTATTTT.

This chain joins TRBV20-1 and TRBJ2-1; 12 bases line up with TRBD2. V shed 3 bases and J 5 bases; nucleotides not matched to a gene: 2. CDR1 DFQATT and CDR2 SNEGSKA come from the germline V gene (reference sequence). The CDR3 sequence is 14 residues long. CDR3 amino acids: CSASRLAGDNEQFF. The CDR3 DNA reads TGCAGTGCTAGTCGACTAGCGGGGGACAATGAGCAGTTCTTC.

The chain employs TRBV2 and TRBJ2-2, with 8 bases that match TRBD2. This CDR3 region has 16 residues. V was pared by 3 bases and J by 4 bases, with 7 bases of the junction left unmatched. Germline V lookup: CDR1 SNHLY, CDR2 FYNNEI. In DNA, the CDR3 is TGTGCCAGCAGTGATCCTAAGGCGGGAGGCACCGGGGAGCTGTTTTTT. Its protein is CASSDPKAGGTGELFF.

Comments on this clonotype: A much larger clone differs from this one at a single base, so this may be a read error. The gene calls are TRBV4-1 and TRBJ2-1; D could derive from TRBD1 or TRBD2 (5 bases each). This CDR3 region has 14 residues. Germline assignment: CDR1 MGHRA and CDR2 YSYEKL. In nucleotides, the CDR3 is TGCGCCAGCAGCCAAGAAGGCAGAGGGGATGAGAAGTTCTTC. Protein product: CASSQEGRGDEKFF.

This chain joins TRBV6-5 and TRBJ1-1; 7 positions match TRBD1. Germline-derived CDR1 and CDR2 are MNHEY and SVGAGI. V was pared by 10 bases and J by 0 bases, with 8 bases of the junction left unmatched. CDR3 length: 14 residues. The CDR3 nucleotides read TGTGCCACCGGACAGGTTTTCATGAACACTGAAGCTTTCTTT. Protein sequence: CATGQVFMNTEAFF.